Listed here are 29 T cell receptor beta chains from one sample, sequenced in a study of shared clonotypes between healthy human individuals. Profiling relied on immunoSEQ multiplex PCR, and the TCRdb table lists in-frame clones only, not all of them. The sample records 2 million to 2.5 million clones, just over 90% being singletons. Sequenced input: naive CD4+ T cells from PBMCs. Subset in this sample: CD45RA+ positively selected. These receptor sequences come from a man in his late teens or twenties in good health. Some clones in this sample may be carry-over from other donors' samples.

The genes are TRBV19 and TRBJ2-7, with 8 bases matching TRBD1. The trim removed 5 bases at V and 1 base at J, leaving 7 bases unmatched. The CDR3 loop spans 15 amino acids. Germline loops: CDR1 LNHDA, CDR2 SQIVND (reference sequence). The CDR3 DNA follows: TGTGCCAGTAGTGCCGGGACAGGAGATTCCTACGAGCAGTACTTC. Residues: CASSAGTGDSYEQYF.

With regard to this clone: The identical CDR3 is also encoded by other nucleotide sequences in the sample. V gene TRBV5-1 combines with J gene TRBJ2-3; 7 bases agree with TRBD2. The CDR3 runs to 14 residues. The trim removed 4 bases at V and 6 bases at J, leaving 8 bases unmatched. Germline V gene data show CDR1 as SGHRS and CDR2 as YFSETQ. The CDR3 DNA follows: TGCGCCAGCAGCCCGGGACTACAAACGGATACGCAGTATTTT. Translation: CASSPGLQTDTQYF.

The rearrangement joins TRBV27 to TRBJ1-2, with 9 nucleotides matching TRBD1. J lost 2 bases, V lost 3 bases, and 10 bases had no gene match. This CDR3 comprises 17 residues. Germline V gene lookup returns CDR1 MNHEY and CDR2 SMNVEV (reference sequence). The CDR3 nucleotides read TGTGCCAGCAGTTTTTGGGGGGACAGGGACTTAAACTATGGCTACACCTTC. Translated, it gives CASSFWGDRDLNYGYTF.

This clone was seen only a few times. The V call is TRBV27, the J call TRBJ1-1; D remains unclear. This CDR3 is 13 amino acids long. CDR1 and CDR2 (germline): MNHEY, SMNVEV (reference sequence). Trimming shortened V by 7 bases and J by 1 base, and 10 bases separated the two germline ends. DNA of the CDR3: TGTGCCAGCACCGAAAGGTGGAACACTGAAGCTTTCTTT. This gives the protein CASTERWNTEAFF.

The V call is TRBV6-1, the J call TRBJ2-5; a possible D gene is TRBD2 (6 bases). The CDR3 runs 14 residues. Trimming took 1 base from V and 5 from J, leaving 11 bases between them. Germline CDR1 reads MNHNS; CDR2 reads SASEGT. CDR3 sequence (DNA): TGTGCCAGCAGTGAAGGCCCTAGCGTGGAGACCCAGTACTTC. Amino acids: CASSEGPSVETQYF.

The V gene is TRBV5-8, the J gene TRBJ2-1; possible D gene TRBD2, 6 bases. CDR3 length: 15 amino acids. V lost 10 bases to trimming and J lost 4 bases, with 21 bases between them. Looked up from germline, CDR1 is SGHTS and CDR2 is YDEGEE. DNA for the CDR3: TGTGCCCGGCGGACGCGGGGTAATGGGTACAATGAGCAGTTCTTC. This codes for CARRTRGNGYNEQFF.

This chain joins TRBV15 and TRBJ2-1, with D possibly matching TRBD2 (7 bases). Germline assignment: CDR1 LNHNV and CDR2 YYDKDF (reference sequence). CDR3 length equals 14 residues. Trimming stripped 5 bases from V and 9 bases from J, with 17 bases between. CDR3 DNA: TGTGCCACCAGCCTGGGACTAAAACAGGGTGAGCAGTTCTTC. It translates to CATSLGLKQGEQFF.

The gene calls are TRBV28 and TRBJ2-1; 9 bases align to TRBD1. Germline CDR1 reads MDHEN; CDR2 reads SYDVKM. Unmatched junction bases numbered 6, after V lost 2 bases and J lost 7 bases. CDR3 size: 15 residues. The CDR3 nucleotides are TGTGCCAGCAGTTTAGGGACAGGGAAATTAAATGAGCAGTTCTTC. This translates into CASSLGTGKLNEQFF.

The J gene is TRBJ1-2, the V gene TRBV9, with D perhaps matching TRBD1 (5 bases). Between the trimmed V and J ends, which lost 1 base and 3 bases, there was a span of 10 bases. CDR1 and CDR2 from the germline V gene are SGDLS and YYNGEE. The CDR3 has 14 residues. The CDR3 DNA follows: TGTGCCAGCAGCGTATTTTTGGGGGACTATGGCTACACCTTC. Translating gives CASSVFLGDYGYTF.

The chain recombines TRBV19 with TRBJ1-2, with D uncertain. Trimming removed 10 bases from V and 7 bases from J, with 16 bases in between. The CDR3 covers 12 residues. CDR1 is LNHDA and CDR2 is SQIVND in the germline V gene (reference sequence). Here the CDR3 reads CATLTLSAGYTF. In DNA form, the CDR3 reads TGTGCCACCCTAACCCTTTCGGCTGGCTACACCTTC.

V is TRBV4-2 and J is TRBJ2-6; 7 bases line up with TRBD1. The J segment lost 0 bases and the V segment lost 1 base, leaving 3 bases of the junction unmatched. The CDR3 length is 17 residues. Germline CDR1 reads LGHNA; CDR2 reads YNFKEQ. CDR3 sequence: CASSQGQGDSGANVLTF. The CDR3 DNA sequence: TGTGCCAGCAGCCAAGGACAGGGAGACTCTGGGGCCAACGTCCTGACTTTC.

This chain uses TRBV7-2 with TRBJ2-5; TRBD2 is a possible D gene (5 bases). The germline V gene has CDR1 SGHTA and CDR2 FQGNSA. V lost 4 bases, J lost 7 bases, and 16 bases lay in between. The CDR3 is 14 residues long. The CDR3 DNA is TGTGCCAGCAGCTCAGACTCGAACGGAGGGACCCAGTACTTC. Translating gives CASSSDSNGGTQYF.

The rearrangement links TRBV5-8 to TRBJ1-1; no reliable D call. Trimming took 3 bases from V and 0 from J, leaving 18 bases between them. The CDR3 runs to 17 residues. Germline V gives CDR1 SGHTS, CDR2 YDEGEE. CDR3 DNA: TGTGCCAGCAGCTCACCTACATTACGGGAGTTGAACACTGAAGCTTTCTTT. It codes for CASSSPTLRELNTEAFF.

This chain links TRBV30 with TRBJ1-4, with no clear D. The CDR3 extends over 14 amino acids. V was cut by 1 base and J by 7 bases, with 13 bases left in between. CDR1 and CDR2 from the germline V gene are GTSNPN and SVGIG (reference sequence). CDR3 DNA sequence: TGTGCCTGGAGTGGAGCCCGGGGAGTTGAAAAACTGTTTTTT. Protein: CAWSGARGVEKLFF. The whole variable domain, remainder taken from reference TRBV30 and TRBJ1-4, is SQTIHQWPATLVQPVGSPLSLECTVEGTSNPNLYWYRQAAGRGLQLLFYSVGIGQISSEVPQNLSASRPQDRQFILSSKKLLLSDSGFYLCAWSGARGVEKLFFGSGTQLSVL.

The chain employs TRBV18 and TRBJ2-3; D is ambiguous. This CDR3 is built from 14 residues. The germline gives CDR1 KGHSH, CDR2 LQKENI. The V gene lost 6 bases and the J gene lost 5 bases, with 15 bases spanning the gap. The CDR3 sequence: CASSLHTRGDTQYF. The DNA for the CDR3 is TGTGCCAGCTCTTTGCACACCCGAGGAGATACGCAGTATTTT.

Notes on this clone: Additional DNA sequences in this sample encode the identical CDR3. V usage is TRBV29-1 and J usage is TRBJ1-1; D possibly corresponds to TRBD1 (6 bases). The ends were cut back, 4 bases at V and 2 bases at J, with 11 bases in the middle. The length of the CDR3 is 13 residues. The germline V gene has CDR1 SQVTM and CDR2 ANQGSEA. For the CDR3, the DNA is TGCAGCGTTGGCATACAGGGAAACACTGAAGCTTTCTTT. Its protein product is CSVGIQGNTEAFF.

This clone was counted only a few times. This chain joins TRBV5-1 and TRBJ1-1; D not certain. This CDR3 comprises 14 residues. V lost 1 base and J 0 bases, leaving 7 bases between the germline ends. In germline, CDR1 is SGHRS, CDR2 YFSETQ. The CDR3 loop is CASSLHRMNTEAFF. In DNA, the CDR3 is TGCGCCAGCAGCTTGCACCGTATGAACACTGAAGCTTTCTTT.

The chain has TRBV28 and TRBJ2-7; the match to TRBD1 covers 9 bases. Trimming took 5 bases from V and 5 from J; bases not matched to a gene: 4. Per germline, CDR1 MDHEN and CDR2 SYDVKM. The CDR3 covers 13 residues. CDR3 nucleotides: TGTGCCAGCAGTGGGGACAGGGTCAACGAGCAGTACTTC. Translated: CASSGDRVNEQYF.

This sequence joins TRBV6-4 and TRBJ2-7; 11 bases agree with TRBD2. From germline, CDR1 is MRHNA and CDR2 SNTAGT. V lost 4 bases and J lost 5; bases outside the gene matches: 13. The CDR3 has 17 residues. This CDR3 reads CASSAEHLAGGTHEQYF. The CDR3, as DNA: TGTGCCAGCAGTGCCGAACATCTAGCGGGAGGTACCCACGAGCAGTACTTC.

The chain has TRBV18 and TRBJ2-2; unclear D gene. Germline V gene data show CDR1 as KGHSH and CDR2 as LQKENI. The CDR3 is 14 residues long. V shed 2 bases and J shed 4 bases, with 8 bases lying between them. The CDR3 DNA is TGTGCCAGCTCACCAATGACATCCACCGGGGAGCTGTTTTTT. Protein: CASSPMTSTGELFF.

The chain recombines TRBV5-6 with TRBJ1-1, with a tentative D call TRBD1 (6 bases). Germline CDR1 and CDR2: SGHDT and YYEEEE. The CDR3 consists of 12 residues. V gave up 0 bases and J gave up 12 bases, with 12 bases separating them. CDR3 DNA sequence: TGTGCCAGCAGCTTGGATGGGGGGCTAACTTTCTTT. Protein sequence: CASSLDGGLTFF.

The chain employs TRBV7-3 and TRBJ2-2, with D possibly TRBD1 on 5 matching bases. The V and J ends lost 0 bases and 2 bases respectively, with 10 bases between them. Germline V gene data show CDR1 as SGHTA and CDR2 as FQGTGA. This CDR3 has 16 residues. Here the CDR3 DNA reads TGTGCCAGCAGCTTAACGTCGACAGCTAACACCGGGGAGCTGTTTTTT. This gives the protein CASSLTSTANTGELFF. Full variable domain (missing parts from reference TRBV7-3 and TRBJ2-2): GAGVSQTPSNKVTEKGKYVELRCDPISGHTALYWYRQSLGQGPEFLIYFQGTGAADDSGLPNDRFFAVRPEGSVSTLKIQRTERGDSAVYLCASSLTSTANTGELFFGEGSRLTVL.

The chain combines TRBV29-1 with TRBJ2-7, with D unclear. The V and J ends lost 0 bases and 6 bases respectively, with 12 bases between them. CDR1 is SQVTM, CDR2 ANQGSEA, per germline. This CDR3 is 13 amino acids long. This CDR3 reads CSVEDQRSLEQYF. CDR3 coding DNA: TGCAGCGTTGAAGATCAAAGGTCTCTCGAGCAGTACTTC.

CDR3 in amino acids: CASSEAKYGYTF. The CDR3 DNA follows: TGTGCCAGCAGTGAAGCGAAGTACGGCTACACCTTC. The chain couples TRBV6-1 to TRBJ1-2; D unclear. Between the trimmed V and J ends, which lost 0 bases and 8 bases, there was a span of 7 bases. CDR1 and CDR2 from the germline V gene are MNHNS and SASEGT. This CDR3 is built from 12 residues.

The V gene is TRBV28, the J gene TRBJ2-1; 8 positions agree with TRBD1. Germline V gives CDR1 MDHEN, CDR2 SYDVKM. The CDR3 has 14 residues. The V gene end was trimmed by 5 bases and the J gene end by 6 bases; junction bases not matched to a gene: 6. The CDR3 DNA reads as TGTGCCAGCAGTGGGACGACAGGGGTCAATGAGCAGTTCTTC. Amino acids: CASSGTTGVNEQFF.

The gene calls are TRBV5-4 and TRBJ2-1; 10 bases fit TRBD1. The V segment lost 4 bases and the J segment 7 bases; nucleotides outside the gene matches: 5. CDR1 is SGHNT and CDR2 is YYREEE in the germline V gene (reference sequence). CDR3 size: 14 residues. CDR3 DNA sequence: TGTGCCAGCAGCGGGCGACAGGGGGCTAATGAGCAGTTCTTC. This sequence encodes CASSGRQGANEQFF.

The V and J genes are TRBV7-4 and TRBJ2-4; 7 bases are shared with TRBD2. Germline values: CDR1 SGHVT, CDR2 SQSDAQ. This CDR3 comprises 18 residues. The V gene end was trimmed by 3 bases and the J gene end by 0 bases; junction bases not matched to a gene: 11. The CDR3 region is CASSFRGRGILAKNIQYF. The CDR3 DNA reads TGTGCCAGCAGCTTTCGGGGGAGGGGTATCTTAGCCAAAAACATTCAGTACTTC.

Turning to this clone: The same CDR3 can be traced to other DNA sequences in this sample. This CDR3 reads CASSFGAGYGYTF. The CDR3 region has the DNA TGTGCCAGCAGTTTTGGGGCAGGATACGGCTACACCTTC. The rearrangement uses TRBV28 and TRBJ1-2; D possibly corresponds to TRBD1 (5 bases). The CDR3 spans 13 residues. V was trimmed by 3 bases and J by 8 bases, leaving 13 bases between them. The germline V gene encodes CDR1 MDHEN and CDR2 SYDVKM.

V gene TRBV28 combines with J gene TRBJ2-7; no clear D. Germline V gives CDR1 MDHEN, CDR2 SYDVKM. The V gene lost 0 bases and the J gene lost 4 bases, with 16 bases spanning the gap. The CDR3 has 16 amino acids. For the CDR3, the DNA is TGTGCCAGCAGTTTATGGGTAGTCACGAGATTGTACGAGCAGTACTTC. This encodes CASSLWVVTRLYEQYF.